Below, one T cell receptor beta chain is given with its context. J was trimmed by 6 bases and V by 8 bases; bases with no gene match: 7. The CDR3 is made up of 14 amino acids. Germline loops: CDR1 KGHSH, CDR2 LQKENI. Sequencing used immunoSEQ multiplex PCR; TCRdb keeps in-frame clones, though not all of them. The profile shows roughly 150,000 clones, roughly 90% of them singletons. The source of the sample is a study of radiation and T cells in renal cell carcinoma. Study-level background: Nephrectomy followed 15 Gy stereotactic body radiation by 4 weeks.

Sample time point: blood 2 weeks post-SBRT. The treatment is: 15 Gy SBRT to primary tumor, nephrectomy 4 weeks later. The sequence was obtained from a woman aged 45-65 years with renal cell carcinoma. The rearrangement joins TRBV18 to TRBJ2-3, with 11 bases matching TRBD1. Sequencing used blood, obtained from a patient whose treatment included radiotherapy and nephrectomy. As DNA, the CDR3 is TGTGCCAGCACAACGGACAGGGGGCTCGATACGCAGTATTTT. It specifies CASTTDRGLDTQYF. Full variable domain (rest looked up from reference TRBV18 and TRBJ2-3): NAGVMQNPRHLVRRRGQEARLRCSPMKGHSHVYWYRQLPEEGLKFMVYLQKENIIDESGMPKERFSAEFPKEGPSILRIQQVVRGDSAAYFCASTTDRGLDTQYFGPGTRLTVL.